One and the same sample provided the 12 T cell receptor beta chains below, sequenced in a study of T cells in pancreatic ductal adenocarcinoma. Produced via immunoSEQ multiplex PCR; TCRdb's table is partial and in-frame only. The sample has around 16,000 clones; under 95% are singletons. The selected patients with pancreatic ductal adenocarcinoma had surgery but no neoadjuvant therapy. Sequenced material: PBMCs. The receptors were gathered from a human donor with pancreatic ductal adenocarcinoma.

As DNA, the CDR3 is TGCGCCAGCAGCCCCGGGACAGGGGGCACGGGGTATGGCTACACCTTC. Translating gives CASSPGTGGTGYGYTF. V usage is TRBV5-1 and J usage is TRBJ1-2; 12 nucleotides match TRBD1. The V segment lost 4 bases and the J segment 5 bases; nucleotides outside the gene matches: 9. Germline V gives CDR1 SGHRS, CDR2 YFSETQ. The CDR3 sequence is 16 residues long.

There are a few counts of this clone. The CDR3 here is CASSPGTSGRASYYNEQFF. As DNA, the CDR3 is TGTGCCAGCAGCCCCGGGACTAGCGGGAGGGCCTCATATTACAATGAGCAGTTCTTC. The gene calls are TRBV7-8 and TRBJ2-1; TRBD2 matches at 16 bases. Germline CDR1 and CDR2: SGHVS and FQNEAQ. The CDR3 covers 19 residues. The trim removed 5 bases at V and 4 bases at J, leaving 11 bases unmatched. The complete variable domain, with remaining parts taken from reference TRBV7-8 and TRBJ2-1, reads GAGVSQSPRYKVAKRGQDVALRCDPISGHVSLFWYQQALGQGPEFLTYFQNEAQLDKSGLPSDRFFAERPEGSVSTLKIQRTQQEDSAVYLCASSPGTSGRASYYNEQFFGPGTRLTVL.

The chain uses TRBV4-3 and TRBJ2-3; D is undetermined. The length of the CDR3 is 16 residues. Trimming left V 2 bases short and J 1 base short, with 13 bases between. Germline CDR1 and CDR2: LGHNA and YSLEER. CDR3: CASSQQFDFRTDTQYF. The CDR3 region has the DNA TGCGCCAGCAGCCAACAATTCGATTTCCGCACAGATACGCAGTATTTT.

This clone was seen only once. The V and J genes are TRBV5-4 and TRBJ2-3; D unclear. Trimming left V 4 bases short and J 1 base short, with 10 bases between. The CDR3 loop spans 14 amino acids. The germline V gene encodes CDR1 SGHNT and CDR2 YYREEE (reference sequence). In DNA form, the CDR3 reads TGTGCCAGCAGCCTCCGGGCCCGCACAGATACGCAGTATTTT. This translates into CASSLRARTDTQYF.

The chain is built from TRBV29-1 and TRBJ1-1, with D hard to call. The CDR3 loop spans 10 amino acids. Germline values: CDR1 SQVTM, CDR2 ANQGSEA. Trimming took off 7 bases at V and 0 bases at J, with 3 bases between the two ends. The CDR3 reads CSGLNTEAFF. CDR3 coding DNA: TGCAGCGGCCTGAACACTGAAGCTTTCTTT.

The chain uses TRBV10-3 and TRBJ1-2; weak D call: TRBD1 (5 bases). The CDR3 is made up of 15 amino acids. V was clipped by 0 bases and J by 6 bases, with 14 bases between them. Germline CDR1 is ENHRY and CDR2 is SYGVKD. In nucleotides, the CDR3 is TGTGCCATCAGTGAGTCGGGGCGAGGGTCCGATGGCTACACCTTC. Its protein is CAISESGRGSDGYTF.

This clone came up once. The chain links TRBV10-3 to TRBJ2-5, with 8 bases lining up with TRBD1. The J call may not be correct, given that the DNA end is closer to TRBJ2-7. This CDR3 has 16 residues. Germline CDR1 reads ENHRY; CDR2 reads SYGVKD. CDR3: CAISELTGASSYEQYF. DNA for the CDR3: TGTGCCATCAGTGAGCTGACAGGGGCCAGCTCCTACGAGCAGTACTTC.

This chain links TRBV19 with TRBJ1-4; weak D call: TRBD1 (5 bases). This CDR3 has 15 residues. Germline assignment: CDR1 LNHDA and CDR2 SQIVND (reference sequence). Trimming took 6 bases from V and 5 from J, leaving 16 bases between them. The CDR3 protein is CASSLSRAKNEKLFF. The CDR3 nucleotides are TGTGCCAGTAGCCTTTCCAGGGCAAAAAATGAAAAACTGTTTTTT. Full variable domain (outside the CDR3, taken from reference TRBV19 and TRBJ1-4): DGGITQSPKYLFRKEGQNVTLSCEQNLNHDAMYWYRQDPGQGLRLIYYSQIVNDFQKGDIAEGYSVSREKKESFPLTVTSAQKNPTAFYLCASSLSRAKNEKLFFGSGTQLSVL.

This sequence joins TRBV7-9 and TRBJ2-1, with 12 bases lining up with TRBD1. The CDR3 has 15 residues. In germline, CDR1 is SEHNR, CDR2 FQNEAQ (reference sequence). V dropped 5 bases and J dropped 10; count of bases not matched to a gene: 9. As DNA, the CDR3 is TGTGCCAGCAGCACCCCGGGACAGGGGGCGTGGGAGCAGTTCTTC. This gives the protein CASSTPGQGAWEQFF.

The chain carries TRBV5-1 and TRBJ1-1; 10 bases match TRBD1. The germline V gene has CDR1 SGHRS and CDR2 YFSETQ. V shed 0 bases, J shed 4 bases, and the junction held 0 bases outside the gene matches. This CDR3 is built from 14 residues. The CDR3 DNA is TGCGCCAGCAGCTTGGGGACAGGGGGCACTGAAGCTTTCTTT. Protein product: CASSLGTGGTEAFF. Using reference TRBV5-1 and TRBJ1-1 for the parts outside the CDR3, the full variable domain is KAGVTQTPRYLIKTRGQQVTLSCSPISGHRSVSWYQQTPGQGLQFLFEYFSETQRNKGNFPGRFSGRQFSNSRSEMNVSTLELGDSALYLCASSLGTGGTEAFFGQGTRLTVV.

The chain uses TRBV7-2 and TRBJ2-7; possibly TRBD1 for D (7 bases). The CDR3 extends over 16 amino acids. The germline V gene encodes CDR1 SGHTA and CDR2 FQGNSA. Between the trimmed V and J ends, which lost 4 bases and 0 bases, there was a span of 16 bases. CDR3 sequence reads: CASSSQGGARSYEQYF. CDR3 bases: TGTGCCAGCAGCTCTCAGGGGGGCGCCCGCTCCTACGAGCAGTACTTC.

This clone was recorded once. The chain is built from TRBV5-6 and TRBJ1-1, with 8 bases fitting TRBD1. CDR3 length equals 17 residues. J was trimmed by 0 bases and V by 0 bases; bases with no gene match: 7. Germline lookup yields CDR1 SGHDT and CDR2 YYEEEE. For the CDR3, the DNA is TGTGCCAGCAGCTTGGCCTTGGCAGGGGGCCTGAACACTGAAGCTTTCTTT. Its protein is CASSLALAGGLNTEAFF.